This entry is about one T cell receptor beta chain. The data originate from a study of blood T cell repertoires in COVID-19. Overall study context: Sample material is recorded as cDNA or gDNA derived from T cells, B-cell-depleted T cells, or PBMCs.

Germline-derived CDR1 and CDR2 are MDHEN and SYDVKM. CDR3 length: 14 residues. The germline V and J ends were trimmed by 7 bases and 0 bases, with 10 bases remaining between them. Produced via immunoSEQ multiplex PCR; TCRdb's table is partial and in-frame only. The sample consists of about 13,000 clones, just over 90% of them appearing once. This sequence originates from a human donor in a cohort sampled during active COVID-19. The chain joins TRBV28 to TRBJ1-3, with TRBD1 as a possible D gene (5 bases). The sample comprised peripheral blood. CDR3: CASNTGSSGNTIYF. CDR3 nucleotides: TGTGCCAGCAACACAGGTAGCTCTGGAAACACCATATATTTT.